This section outlines one T cell receptor (beta chain) sequence together with its context. The antigen remains undetermined. The record originates from a study of T cell repertoires in cytomegalovirus infection. TCRdb called the reads again in MiXCR, with one record for every CDR3 protein. The profile shows fewer than 300,000 distinct CDR3 sequences, about 25% of them singletons. Study-wide findings and caveats: Public TCR beta family frequency separated CMV-and-HLA carriers, including in an independent cohort. HLA-C-restricted TCR beta clonotypes specific for CMV led the ex vivo response.

Sequences were obtained from PBMCs. This sequence was found in a human donor in good health (CMV status not recorded). Some clones in this sample may be carry-over from other donors' samples.

The DNA for the CDR3 is TGTGCCAGCAGTTTGCGGGAGGTCTCCTACGAGCAGTACTTC. Its protein is CASSLREVSYEQYF. The gene calls are TRBV28 and TRBJ2-7; 8 bases fit TRBD2. The CDR3 runs to 14 residues. The ends lost 3 bases at V and 0 bases at J; junction bases unmatched: 1. Germline V CDR1 and CDR2: MDHEN, SYDVKM.